The 8 T cell receptor beta chains reported below all come from one sample, sequenced in a study of blood T cells in healthy people across ages. Then a second PCR, running roughly 6 to 12 cycles, was carried out with a sample-barcoded 5' primer and a J-beta primer mix. Each CDR3 protein gets one entry after TCRdb re-called the 5' RACE reads with MiXCR. The repertoire includes approximately 830,000 distinct CDR3 sequences, around two thirds of them detected once, and roughly 25% sits in the top ten. The sample was blood. All receptors derive from a man in his thirties or forties in good health.

The gene calls are TRBV7-2 and TRBJ2-4; D is unresolved. With the DNA end fitting TRBJ2-7 better, the J assignment may be wrong. Germline V CDR1 and CDR2: SGHTA, FQGNSA. The CDR3 runs 12 residues. CDR3 sequence: CASSLDVVEQYF. As DNA, the CDR3 is TGTGCCAGCAGCTTAGACGTGGTCGAGCAGTACTTC.

The V gene is TRBV6-5, the J gene TRBJ1-6, with D maybe TRBD1 (5 bases). V was clipped by 2 bases and J by 1 base, with 18 bases between them. Germline-derived CDR1 and CDR2 are MNHEY and SVGAGI. The CDR3 has 19 amino acids. CDR3 protein: CASSYAQPGRGSYNSPLHF. In DNA form, the CDR3 reads TGTGCCAGCAGTTACGCGCAGCCCGGGAGGGGATCCTATAATTCACCCCTCCACTTT.

V gene TRBV20-1 combines with J gene TRBJ1-4, with D possibly being TRBD1 (6 bases). V lost 6 bases and J lost 0, with 14 bases in between. Germline V gives CDR1 DFQATT, CDR2 SNEGSKA (reference sequence). The CDR3 consists of 15 residues. The chain's CDR3 is CSASLEGATNEKLFF. CDR3 coding DNA: TGCAGTGCCTCCCTTGAGGGGGCAACTAATGAAAAACTGTTTTTT.

This rearrangement joins TRBV19 to TRBJ2-1; 15 bases are shared with TRBD2. CDR1 LNHDA and CDR2 SQIVND come from the germline V gene (reference sequence). The CDR3 runs to 16 residues. Germline trimming cut 6 bases from V and 6 bases from J; bases unmatched to any gene: 6. This CDR3 is CASRVGLAGGPNEQFF. The DNA for the CDR3 is TGTGCCAGTAGGGTTGGACTAGCGGGGGGGCCCAATGAGCAGTTCTTC.

The gene calls are TRBV6-1 and TRBJ2-1; D is undetermined. Deletions cut 3 bases from V and 3 bases from J, with 9 bases between. Germline CDR1 reads MNHNS; CDR2 reads SASEGT. The CDR3 is 14 residues long. Here the CDR3 reads CASSESTYYNEQFF. Written as DNA, the CDR3 is TGTGCCAGCAGTGAGTCGACATACTACAATGAGCAGTTCTTC.

The chain recombines TRBV7-9 with TRBJ2-1; D may be TRBD1 or TRBD2 (5 bases each). This CDR3 has 14 residues. Per germline, CDR1 SEHNR and CDR2 FQNEAQ (reference sequence). The germline V and J ends were trimmed by 3 bases and 10 bases, with 16 bases remaining between them. CDR3 loop: CASSLDPGSWEQFF. The CDR3 DNA is TGTGCCAGCAGCTTGGATCCAGGGAGTTGGGAGCAGTTCTTC.

The chain couples TRBV20-1 to TRBJ1-6; TRBD1 might be the D (6 bases). The CDR3 loop spans 13 amino acids. In germline, CDR1 is DFQATT, CDR2 SNEGSKA (reference sequence). Trimming removed 6 bases at V and 6 bases at J, with 12 bases between. CDR3 in DNA: TGCAGTGCAGTGACAGGCAGTAATTCACCCCTCCACTTT. It codes for CSAVTGSNSPLHF.

Regarding this clonotype: The junction departs from germline at one end; a sequencing error may be responsible. The chain employs TRBV9 and TRBJ2-7, with 8 bases that match TRBD1. This CDR3 contains 14 residues. CDR1 SGDLS and CDR2 YYNGEE come from the germline V gene. The CDR3 DNA follows: TGTGCCGGCAGCTCCGGGACAGGCTCCTACGAGCAGTACTTC. This gives the protein CAGSSGTGSYEQYF.